Described below is a single TCR beta chain sequence and its context. The sample originates from a study of T cells after yellow fever vaccination. Trimming pared 4 bases from V and 0 bases from J, leaving 7 bases between. This CDR3 is 14 amino acids long. CDR1 and CDR2 from the germline V gene are SNHLY and FYNNEI. TCRdb redid the calling of the 5' RACE reads with MiXCR, one entry per CDR3 protein. The repertoire holds about 360,000 distinct CDR3 sequences, with 6.2% as singletons. The receptor was isolated from a young man who received the YFV17D yellow fever vaccine. The J gene is TRBJ1-5, the V gene TRBV2; D might be TRBD1 (5 bases). Sequencing was performed on PBMCs, taken 5 days after the yellow fever booster vaccination. CDR3 in amino acids: CASSAGGSNQPQHF. CDR3 nucleotide sequence: TGTGCCAGCAGTGCCGGGGGTAGCAATCAGCCCCAGCATTTT.